The 14 T cell receptor beta chains reported below all come from one sample, sequenced in a study of cytomegalovirus exposure and HLA in healthy donors. 13 Jbeta primers and 60 Vbeta primers were used for the PCR. Only in-frame clones appear in the TCRdb table, and some are missing; sequencing was by immunoSEQ multiplex PCR. The top ten clones hold 3.7% of a sample with approximately 88,000 clones, around 77% of them seen once. The specimen was PBMCs. These receptors originate from a man in his thirties or forties in good health and CMV-seronegative.

This chain joins TRBV4-1 and TRBJ2-7; maybe TRBD2 (6 bases). Germline V gene data show CDR1 as MGHRA and CDR2 as YSYEKL. This CDR3 spans 14 amino acids. V was shortened by 0 bases and J by 2 bases, with 8 bases between the two germline ends. The CDR3 region is CASSQDGLTYEQYF. CDR3 coding DNA: TGCGCCAGCAGCCAAGACGGACTAACCTACGAGCAGTACTTC.

This chain links TRBV5-4 with TRBJ1-4; possibly TRBD1 for D (5 bases). The germline CDR1 and CDR2 sequences are SGHNT and YYREEE (reference sequence). This CDR3 is 17 amino acids long. V was trimmed by 1 base and J by 3 bases, leaving 16 bases between them. CDR3 sequence: CASSLRSLRAPNEKLFF. For the CDR3, the DNA is TGTGCCAGCAGCTTGAGGTCCCTCAGGGCCCCTAATGAAAAACTGTTTTTT.

The chain joins TRBV15 to TRBJ2-5; tentative D call: TRBD2 (6 bases). Trimming pared 5 bases from V and 5 bases from J, leaving 12 bases between. CDR3 length: 13 amino acids. From germline, CDR1 is LNHNV and CDR2 YYDKDF (reference sequence). CDR3 in DNA: TGTGCCACCAGCGGGGGGACTTATGAGACCCAGTACTTC. Protein: CATSGGTYETQYF.

Notes on this clone: The germline gene is not matched at one end of the junction; a read error may be the cause. The gene calls are TRBV7-9 and TRBJ2-3, with a weak D call TRBD2 (5 bases). The CDR3 extends over 15 amino acids. The germline V gene has CDR1 SEHNR and CDR2 FQNEAQ (reference sequence). The CDR3 DNA reads TGTTCCAGCAGCTTATTCGGGGTCGTGACAGATACGCAGTATTTT. Translating it yields CSSSLFGVVTDTQYF.

This clone appeared a few times. The chain has TRBV5-1 and TRBJ1-2; TRBD1 aligns across 8 bases. The CDR3 extends over 14 amino acids. Looked up from germline, CDR1 is SGHRS and CDR2 is YFSETQ. The V segment lost 0 bases and the J segment 4 bases; nucleotides outside the gene matches: 2. CDR3 DNA: TGCGCCAGCAGCTTGGGGACAGGGAGCTATGGCTACACCTTC. Translating gives CASSLGTGSYGYTF.

This clone is a singleton in its sample. This rearrangement joins TRBV28 to TRBJ2-2, with TRBD2 identical over 13 bases. The J segment lost 4 bases and the V segment lost 5 bases, leaving 16 bases of the junction unmatched. This CDR3 contains 20 residues. Germline CDR1 MDHEN, CDR2 SYDVKM. CDR3 sequence reads: CASSTLGTSGTTIGTGELFF. DNA for the CDR3: TGTGCCAGCAGTACTCTAGGGACTAGCGGGACCACTATAGGCACCGGGGAGCTGTTTTTT.

This clone was seen just once. This chain links TRBV29-1 with TRBJ2-2; maybe TRBD2 (6 bases). The CDR3 contains 14 residues. Germline lookup yields CDR1 SQVTM and CDR2 ANQGSEA. The ends were cut back, 8 bases at V and 5 bases at J, with 18 bases in the middle. For the CDR3, the DNA is TGCAGCTCCATACAACCGGGAGAGACCGGGGAGCTGTTTTTT. It is translated as CSSIQPGETGELFF.

The chain is built from TRBV28 and TRBJ2-3, with 9 positions matching TRBD1. V trimming: 3 bases; J trimming: 6 bases; junction bases outside the gene matches: 4. The CDR3 covers 14 residues. Germline CDR1 is MDHEN and CDR2 is SYDVKM. In DNA, the CDR3 is TGTGCCAGCAGTTTCACAGGGGGCGGGGATACGCAGTATTTT. Translated: CASSFTGGGDTQYF. The entire variable domain, with the rest obtained from reference TRBV28 and TRBJ2-3, is as follows: DVKVTQSSRYLVKRTGEKVFLECVQDMDHENMFWYRQDPGLGLRLIYFSYDVKMKEKGDIPEGYSVSREKKERFSLILESASTNQTSMYLCASSFTGGGDTQYFGPGTRLTVL.

The chain carries TRBV28 and TRBJ2-7; 10 nucleotides match TRBD1. Trimming took 6 bases from V and 2 from J; bases not matched to a gene: 7. Germline CDR1 and CDR2: MDHEN and SYDVKM. The CDR3 spans 15 residues. The CDR3 protein is CASSWAGTGAYEQYF. DNA for the CDR3: TGTGCCAGCAGCTGGGCCGGGACAGGGGCCTACGAGCAGTACTTC.

A few counts support this clone. V and J are TRBV7-2 and TRBJ2-1, with 14 bases that match TRBD2. The germline V gene has CDR1 SGHTA and CDR2 FQGNSA. V trimming: 5 bases; J trimming: 9 bases; junction bases outside the gene matches: 9. The CDR3 runs 16 residues. CDR3 amino acids: CASSAGLAGAFAEQFF. The CDR3 DNA is TGTGCCAGCAGCGCGGGACTAGCGGGAGCTTTTGCTGAGCAGTTCTTC.

This clone was detected only once. The CDR3 DNA is TGTGCCAGTAGTATACCGTCCGGGGGAACGAGGGAAAAACTGTTTTTT. Translation: CASSIPSGGTREKLFF. The chain joins TRBV19 to TRBJ1-4; TRBD1 is a possible D gene (5 bases). The V end lost 2 bases, the J end lost 8 bases, and 18 bases lay between the germline ends. Germline V gene data show CDR1 as LNHDA and CDR2 as SQIVND (reference sequence). The CDR3 has 16 residues.

The chain joins TRBV11-2 to TRBJ2-5; 10 bases align to TRBD2. Germline V gene sequence: CDR1 SGHAT, CDR2 FQNNGV. The CDR3 sequence is 16 residues long. The V and J ends lost 5 bases and 0 bases, in that order; junction bases with no gene match: 6. The CDR3 loop reads CASSHRSGGYQETQYF. The CDR3 bases are TGTGCCAGCAGCCACCGTAGCGGGGGGTACCAAGAGACCCAGTACTTC.

The CDR3 reads CASSPVGELNTEAFF. DNA for the CDR3: TGTGCCAGCTCACCAGTCGGGGAGCTGAACACTGAAGCTTTCTTT. The chain employs TRBV18 and TRBJ1-1; D uncertain. The CDR3 is made up of 15 amino acids. V lost 2 bases to trimming and J lost 0 bases, with 10 bases between them. Germline V gene lookup returns CDR1 KGHSH and CDR2 LQKENI.

The rearrangement uses TRBV29-1 and TRBJ1-3; possible D gene TRBD1, 6 bases. Germline V gives CDR1 SQVTM, CDR2 ANQGSEA. Trimming took 6 bases from V and 0 from J, leaving 27 bases between them. The CDR3 runs to 19 residues. CDR3 nucleotide sequence: TGCAGCGTCCTGCGGTTCCGGGCACGACAGGTCTACTCTGGAAACACCATATATTTT. Amino acid sequence: CSVLRFRARQVYSGNTIYF.